A selection of T cell receptor beta chains follows, all from one sample in a study of blood T cell repertoires in COVID-19. Sequencing was performed with immunoSEQ multiplex PCR; in TCRdb, only in-frame clones are kept and a portion is missing. The sample includes 150,000 to 200,000 clones, about 88% of them seen just once. Sequences were obtained from PBMCs or T cells enriched from blood (not recorded which). The receptor source for this set is a woman between 40 and 50 years old in a cohort exposed to, infected with or recovered from COVID-19 (not recorded which). Each CDR3 is given with its conserved first and last residue. The D gene is left open where the match is weak. Size tells how often a clone was seen (once, few, many) or the class of an expanded clone, and some rows leave it out.

d_call,j_call,clone_size,v_call,cdr3_nt,cdr3_aa
TRBD1,TRBJ1-5,NA,TRBV6-2/TRBV6-3,TGTGCCAGCAGTACAGGACAGGGGGCGTTATTCCCAAATCAGCCCCAGCATTTT,CASSTGQGALFPNQPQHF
TRBD1,TRBJ1-4,NA,TRBV5-1,TGCGCCAGCAGCAACGAGGGGGCGGCTAATGAAAAACTGTTTTTT,CASSNEGAANEKLFF
NA,TRBJ1-5,NA,TRBV28,TGTGCCAGCAGTTTCCGGTCCAGGGACATAAGAGTTTTC,CASSFRSRDIRVF
NA,TRBJ1-1,NA,TRBV12-3/TRBV12-4,TGTGCCAGCAGTTTGGAGGTGAACACTGAAGCTTTCTTT,CASSLEVNTEAFF
TRBD1,TRBJ1-1,NA,TRBV6-5,TGTGCCAGTGCGGACAGGGGCGTCAAGAACACTGAAGCTTTCTTT,CASADRGVKNTEAFF
TRBD1,TRBJ1-5,NA,TRBV5-8,TGTGCCAGCAGCAAGACAGGGGGTCGCCAGCCCCAGCATTTT,CASSKTGGRQPQHF
TRBD2,TRBJ2-7,NA,TRBV28,TGTGCCAGCGTCAAGGGTACTAGCGGGGGGTACGAGCAGTACTTC,CASVKGTSGGYEQYF
TRBD2,TRBJ2-3,once,TRBV4-1,TGCGCCAGCAGCCAAGCGGGGGGGACAGATACGCAGTATTTT,CASSQAGGTDTQYF
TRBD1,TRBJ1-1,NA,TRBV5-1,TGCGCCAGCAGCCCGGGGACAGGGAGTGGGATGAACACTGAAGCTTTCTTT,CASSPGTGSGMNTEAFF
NA,TRBJ1-5,NA,TRBV19,TGTGCCAGTTCTAGTTTGGGTAGCAATCAGCCCCAGCATTTT,CASSSLGSNQPQHF
NA,TRBJ2-5,NA,TRBV28,TGTGCCAGCAACCCACCGGGACACATCCAAGAGACCCAGTACTTC,CASNPPGHIQETQYF
NA,TRBJ1-1,NA,TRBV20-1,TGCAGTGCTAGAGCCGGAGCTTTCTTT,CSARAGAFF
TRBD1,TRBJ2-1,NA,TRBV2,TGTGCCAGCACGGGCGGGGACAGGGTCCGCAATGAGCAGTTCTTC,CASTGGDRVRNEQFF
TRBD1,TRBJ2-1,NA,TRBV2,TGTGCCACAAAGGGACAGGGTTTCAATGAGCAGTTCTTC,CATKGQGFNEQFF
NA,TRBJ2-7,NA,TRBV3-1/TRBV3-2,TGTGCCAGCAGCCAAGATCTGGCAGGGCTGTACGAGCAGTACTTC,CASSQDLAGLYEQYF
NA,TRBJ2-3,NA,TRBV5-6,TGTGCCAGCAGCTTGCAGGGTAGCGGATACACAGATACGCAGTATTTT,CASSLQGSGYTDTQYF
NA,TRBJ1-1,NA,TRBV12-3/TRBV12-4,TGTGCCAGCGCCCTAGGGAGAACTGAAGCTTTCTTT,CASALGRTEAFF
TRBD1,TRBJ2-2,once,TRBV24-1,TGTGCCACCAGTGATTTGAGGCAGGGGGAAGCCGGGGAGCTGTTTTTT,CATSDLRQGEAGELFF
NA,TRBJ2-5,NA,TRBV4-3,TGCGCCAGCAGCCAAGTTACTAGCCGTGGGCAAGAGACCCAGTACTTC,CASSQVTSRGQETQYF
NA,TRBJ1-2,NA,TRBV5-4,TGTGCCAGCAGCTTGGAAATGGCATATGGCTACACCTTC,CASSLEMAYGYTF
TRBD1,TRBJ1-5,NA,TRBV5-5,TGTGCCAGCAGCTACACCGGGACAGACAATCAGCCCCAGCATTTT,CASSYTGTDNQPQHF
TRBD1,TRBJ2-4,NA,TRBV11-2,TGTGCCAGCAGCCCAAATTTAGGGACAGGGAAAAACATTCAGTACTTC,CASSPNLGTGKNIQYF
NA,TRBJ2-5,once,TRBV12-3/TRBV12-4,TGTGCCAGCAGTTTGTACAGCCAAGAGACCCAGTACTTC,CASSLYSQETQYF
TRBD1,TRBJ2-1,NA,TRBV13,TGTGCCAGCAGCCCCGGGGGACAGGGGTCTTACAATGAGCAGTTCTTC,CASSPGGQGSYNEQFF
TRBD2,TRBJ2-3,NA,TRBV7-2,TGTGCCAGCAGTTTCAGCGGGAGGGCAGATACGCAGTATTTT,CASSFSGRADTQYF
NA,TRBJ2-7,NA,TRBV30,TGTGCCTGGAGTCGAGCGGCCACCTACGAGCAGTACTTC,CAWSRAATYEQYF
TRBD2,TRBJ2-5,NA,TRBV11-2,TGTGCCAGCACCTTAGCGGGAGGGGCTGAGACCCAGTACTTC,CASTLAGGAETQYF
TRBD2,TRBJ2-5,few,TRBV27,TGTGCCAGCAGTTCCCTCTGGGGGAGGGGTGTGGATAGATTGGAGACCCAGTACTTC,CASSSLWGRGVDRLETQYF
TRBD2,TRBJ2-5,NA,TRBV24-1,TGTGCCACCAGTGATTTACGGGGGGGTGGAAAGACCCAGTACTTC,CATSDLRGGGKTQYF
TRBD2,TRBJ2-7,NA,TRBV7-2,TGTGCCAGCAGCCTACTAGCGGGGGGCTCCTACGAGCAGTACTTC,CASSLLAGGSYEQYF
TRBD1,TRBJ1-5,NA,TRBV6-5,TGTGCCAGCAGTTATTCCGGGACAGGGCGCAATCAGCCCCAGCATTTT,CASSYSGTGRNQPQHF
NA,TRBJ1-3,NA,TRBV19,TGTGCCAGTAGCGACTCGGGAGGGCGCTCTGGAAACACCATATATTTT,CASSDSGGRSGNTIYF
NA,TRBJ1-1,NA,TRBV5-1,TGCGCCAGCAGCTTGGGAGCTTCCCCGAACACTGAAGCTTTCTTT,CASSLGASPNTEAFF
NA,TRBJ1-2,NA,TRBV6-6,TGTGCCAGCAAAAATTCGCCTTCGAGCTATGGCTACACCTTC,CASKNSPSSYGYTF
NA,TRBJ2-1,NA,TRBV27,TGTGCCAGCAGTCCCTCTCTCAACGCCATTGGCGGGGATGAGCAGTTCTTC,CASSPSLNAIGGDEQFF
TRBD1,TRBJ1-1,few,TRBV7-6,TGTGCCAGCAGCCCTGGACAGGGTTCCGAAGCTTTCTTT,CASSPGQGSEAFF
NA,TRBJ1-6,NA,TRBV7-2,TGTGCCAGCAGCCCAATCTTGGACAGAGATAATTCACCCCTCCACTTT,CASSPILDRDNSPLHF
NA,TRBJ2-7,NA,TRBV5-6,TGTGCCAGCAGCTTGGTTTTTCCCCGAAGCCCTTACTACGAGCAGTACTTC,CASSLVFPRSPYYEQYF
NA,TRBJ1-2,NA,TRBV30,TGTGCCTGGAGTATACATAACTATGGCTACACCTTC,CAWSIHNYGYTF
NA,TRBJ1-2,NA,TRBV29-1,TGCAGCGTTACCCGACATGAAGGCTATGGCTACACCTTC,CSVTRHEGYGYTF
NA,TRBJ1-1,NA,TRBV5-1,TGCGCCAGCAGCGCTTTTTTAGACACTGAAGCTTTCTTT,CASSAFLDTEAFF
NA,TRBJ1-2,NA,TRBV9,TGTGCCAGCAGCGTGATGGACAGCTCCTATGGCTACACCTTC,CASSVMDSSYGYTF
TRBD2,TRBJ2-3,NA,TRBV19,TGTGCCAGTAGGCCAGCGGGGGGGTTAACAGATACGCAGTATTTT,CASRPAGGLTDTQYF
NA,TRBJ1-6,NA,TRBV7-2,TGTGCCAGCAGTGCCTCGGCAGGGAATTCACCCCTCCACTTT,CASSASAGNSPLHF
TRBD2,TRBJ2-7,NA,TRBV7-9,TGTGCCAGCAGCTCCCCGGGACTAGTTTACGAGCAGTACTTC,CASSSPGLVYEQYF
TRBD1,TRBJ1-5,NA,TRBV4-1,TGCGCCAGCAGCCAAGTACCTCCCAGGGGGACTCGCAGGACCCAGCATTTT,CASSQVPPRGTRRTQHF
NA,TRBJ1-1,NA,TRBV4-1,TGCGCCAGCAGTCGCGGACTCGTGAACACTGAAGCTTTCTTT,CASSRGLVNTEAFF
TRBD2,TRBJ2-1,NA,TRBV27,TGTGCCAGCAGTTCCTTAGCGGGGGGGCCGAGGAATGAGCAGTTCTTC,CASSSLAGGPRNEQFF
NA,TRBJ2-6,NA,TRBV27,TGTGCCAGCAGCGTGAGCTCTGGGGCCAACGTCCTGACTTTC,CASSVSSGANVLTF
NA,TRBJ2-1,NA,TRBV2,TGTGCCAGCAGTGAAGCCACCTACAATGAGCAGTTCTTC,CASSEATYNEQFF